This TCR beta chain came from a study of T-cell reconstitution after alpha-beta-depleted transplantation in children. The study, taken as a whole, reports: Expanded graft clones, several hundred of them, were reportedly the source of alpha-beta T cells about two months after transplant. The high TCRbeta diversity at day 60 in some patients came from surviving recipient T cells and thymic progenitors. Newly produced T cells mostly accounted for T-cell counts and diversity one year post-transplant.

Concerning this clonotype: Its matching antigen is unknown.

The germline V gene has CDR1 KGHDR and CDR2 SFDVKD. With 5 bases clipped from V and 7 bases from J, the junction kept 10 bases outside the gene matches. The CDR3 runs 15 residues. Unique molecular identifiers were incorporated during preparation of the TCRbeta library. TCRdb processed the PCR reads anew with MiXCR; each CDR3 protein has one entry. Here the sample spans 55,000 to 85,000 distinct CDR3 sequences, approximately 10% being singletons. Material: PBMCs, obtained before TCRalphabeta/CD19-depleted stem cell transplant. The chain carries TRBV24-1 and TRBJ2-1; TRBD2 agrees at 7 bases. The sequence was collected from a boy younger than 18 with acute myeloid leukemia, due to receive a stem cell transplant. The CDR3 reads CATSGQRGVRNEQFF. The CDR3 bases are TGTGCCACCAGTGGCCAGCGGGGAGTAAGGAATGAGCAGTTCTTC.